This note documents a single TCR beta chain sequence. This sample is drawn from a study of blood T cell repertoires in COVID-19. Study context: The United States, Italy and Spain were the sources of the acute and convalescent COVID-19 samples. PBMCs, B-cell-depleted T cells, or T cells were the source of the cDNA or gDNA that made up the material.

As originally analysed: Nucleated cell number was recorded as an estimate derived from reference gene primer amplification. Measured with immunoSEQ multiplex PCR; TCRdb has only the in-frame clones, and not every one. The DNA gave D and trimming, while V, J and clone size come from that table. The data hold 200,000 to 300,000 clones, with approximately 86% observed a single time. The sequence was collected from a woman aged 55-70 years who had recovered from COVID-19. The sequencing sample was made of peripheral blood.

This chain's CDR3 is CASSLFGQGFVGEQFF. The CDR3, as DNA: TGTGCCAGCAGTTTGTTTGGGCAGGGGTTCGTCGGTGAGCAGTTCTTC. The rearrangement joins TRBV28 to TRBJ2-1; a possible D gene is TRBD1 (6 bases). V shed 3 bases and J shed 9 bases, with 21 bases lying between them. This CDR3 is 16 amino acids long. CDR1 is MDHEN and CDR2 is SYDVKM in the germline V gene. The full variable domain, its missing parts supplied by reference TRBV28 and TRBJ2-1, is DVKVTQSSRYLVKRTGEKVFLECVQDMDHENMFWYRQDPGLGLRLIYFSYDVKMKEKGDIPEGYSVSREKKERFSLILESASTNQTSMYLCASSLFGQGFVGEQFFGPGTRLTVL.